A single sample gave rise to the 25 T cell receptor beta chains below, sequenced in a study of PD-1 blockade in classical Hodgkin lymphoma. Each patient's relapse followed autologous stem cell transplantation, and brentuximab vedotin exposure varied. TCRdb's table, derived via immunoSEQ multiplex PCR, lists solely in-frame clones and lacks some. This table holds around 60,000 clones, approximately 90% found once. This material consisted of peripheral blood mononuclear cells (PBMCs), taken before the second cycle of nivolumab. The origin of the receptors is a human donor with classical Hodgkin lymphoma.

This chain connects TRBV6-6 to TRBJ2-7, with a possible D match to TRBD1 (5 bases). The germline CDR1 and CDR2 sequences are MNHNY and SVGAGI (reference sequence). V shed 5 bases and J shed 3 bases, with 11 bases lying between them. The CDR3 spans 13 residues. The CDR3 region has the DNA TGTGCCAGCAGTCCTACAGGTTACTACGAGCAGTACTTC. As protein: CASSPTGYYEQYF.

J is TRBJ2-3 and V is TRBV5-1; 8 bases align to TRBD1. The CDR3 runs 14 residues. Germline-derived CDR1 and CDR2 are SGHRS and YFSETQ. Trimming cost V 5 bases and J 1 base; bases outside gene matches: 3. The DNA of the CDR3 is TGCGCCAGCAGGGGACAGGTTGGCACAGATACGCAGTATTTT. The encoded protein is CASRGQVGTDTQYF.

V and J are TRBV7-9 and TRBJ1-1; the D gene is possibly TRBD1 (6 bases). Germline values: CDR1 SEHNR, CDR2 FQNEAQ (reference sequence). V gave up 0 bases and J gave up 2 bases, with 13 bases separating them. The CDR3 covers 16 residues. For the CDR3, the DNA is TGTGCCAGCAGCTTAGCGGGGGCAGGCGGAAACACTGAAGCTTTCTTT. Amino acid sequence: CASSLAGAGGNTEAFF. The full variable domain, with the rest looked up from reference TRBV7-9 and TRBJ1-1, is DTGVSQNPRHKITKRGQNVTFRCDPISEHNRLYWYRQTLGQGPEFLTYFQNEAQLEKSRLLSDRFSAERPKGSFSTLEIQRTEQGDSAMYLCASSLAGAGGNTEAFFGQGTRLTVV.

The V and J genes are TRBV10-3 and TRBJ2-6, with 9 bases matching TRBD1. The CDR3 length is 19 residues. V lost 7 bases, J lost 0 bases, and 13 bases stayed unmatched. CDR1 ENHRY and CDR2 SYGVKD come from the germline V gene. As DNA, the CDR3 is TGTGCCATCACCTCCACCTGGGACAGGGATTTCTCTGGGGCCAACGTCCTGACTTTC. It yields the protein CAITSTWDRDFSGANVLTF.

V and J are TRBV19 and TRBJ1-1, with D perhaps matching TRBD1 (5 bases). The CDR3 extends over 13 amino acids. Trimming shortened V by 7 bases and J by 10 bases, and 19 bases separated the two germline ends. CDR1 and CDR2 from the germline V gene are LNHDA and SQIVND (reference sequence). The CDR3 is CASNPPGVLGAFF. The CDR3, as DNA: TGTGCCAGTAACCCACCGGGGGTCCTAGGAGCTTTCTTT.

The chain combines TRBV4-1 with TRBJ1-5; D might be TRBD1 (6 bases). CDR3 length: 18 residues. Germline CDR1 is MGHRA and CDR2 is YSYEKL. With 0 bases removed from V and 3 bases from J, the gap between germline ends came to 18 bases. In DNA form, the CDR3 reads TGCGCCAGCAGCCAAGATGGCCTAGAGGACAGAAACAATCAGCCCCAGCATTTT. Translating gives CASSQDGLEDRNNQPQHF.

The chain recombines TRBV10-3 with TRBJ1-5; D is uncertain. The V gene lost 3 bases and the J gene lost 6 bases, with 18 bases spanning the gap. CDR1 and CDR2 (germline): ENHRY, SYGVKD. The length of the CDR3 is 16 residues. As DNA, the CDR3 is TGTGCCATCAGTGATCCCTTGAAGGGCGTCGGTCAGCCCCAGCATTTT. Its translation is CAISDPLKGVGQPQHF.

The chain is built from TRBV7-6 and TRBJ1-2; weak D call: TRBD1 (6 bases). This CDR3 has 15 residues. Trimming pared 0 bases from V and 7 bases from J, leaving 15 bases between. Germline CDR1 reads SGHVS; CDR2 reads FNYEAQ. The CDR3 region is CASSLAQGVEGGYTF. Written as DNA, the CDR3 is TGTGCCAGCAGCTTAGCACAGGGCGTGGAAGGTGGCTACACCTTC.

V gene TRBV5-1 combines with J gene TRBJ2-3; D is ambiguous. The germline V and J ends were trimmed by 5 bases and 2 bases, with 15 bases remaining between them. The CDR3 runs to 15 residues. CDR1 SGHRS and CDR2 YFSETQ come from the germline V gene. CDR3 loop: CASSGKGGITDTQYF. CDR3 in DNA: TGCGCCAGCAGTGGGAAGGGCGGAATCACAGATACGCAGTATTTT.

The chain employs TRBV18 and TRBJ1-5, with 9 bases aligning to TRBD1. Looked up from germline, CDR1 is KGHSH and CDR2 is LQKENI. V lost 4 bases to trimming and J lost 5 bases; unmatched junction nucleotides: 3. This CDR3 region has 14 residues. In nucleotides, the CDR3 is TGTGCCAGCTCACTACAGGGGGCATATCAGCCCCAGCATTTT. Translation gives CASSLQGAYQPQHF.

This chain uses TRBV5-1 with TRBJ2-5, with a weak D call TRBD1 (5 bases). The CDR3 has 17 amino acids. Deletions cut 0 bases from V and 2 bases from J, with 17 bases between. The germline V gene has CDR1 SGHRS and CDR2 YFSETQ. The CDR3 region has the DNA TGCGCCAGCAGCTTGGCTTTCAGCCAGGGCTTACAAGAGACCCAGTACTTC. The encoded protein is CASSLAFSQGLQETQYF.

The V gene is TRBV7-9, the J gene TRBJ1-6; D not certain. Germline V gives CDR1 SEHNR, CDR2 FQNEAQ (reference sequence). The V gene lost 7 bases and the J gene lost 4 bases, with 11 bases spanning the gap. The CDR3 runs 14 residues. The CDR3 loop reads CASTHPAYNSPLHF. CDR3 nucleotides: TGTGCCAGCACCCACCCCGCTTATAATTCACCCCTCCACTTT. Combining the CDR3 with reference TRBV7-9 and TRBJ1-6 gives the whole variable domain DTGVSQNPRHKITKRGQNVTFRCDPISEHNRLYWYRQTLGQGPEFLTYFQNEAQLEKSRLLSDRFSAERPKGSFSTLEIQRTEQGDSAMYLCASTHPAYNSPLHFGNGTRLTVT.

The chain joins TRBV11-2 to TRBJ1-2; D unclear. With 3 bases removed from V and 7 bases from J, the gap between germline ends came to 6 bases. Germline CDR1 SGHAT, CDR2 FQNNGV. The CDR3 has 11 amino acids. CDR3 coding DNA: TGTGCCAGCAGCTTCGGATCTGGCTACACCTTC. Amino acid sequence: CASSFGSGYTF.

V gene TRBV5-1 combines with J gene TRBJ1-2, with a weak D call TRBD1 (6 bases). The CDR3 runs to 14 residues. Germline-derived CDR1 and CDR2 are SGHRS and YFSETQ. V was clipped by 0 bases and J by 1 base, with 7 bases between them. The CDR3 region has the DNA TGCGCCAGCAGCTTGGAGGACAGTAACTATGGCTACACCTTC. Protein product: CASSLEDSNYGYTF.

The J gene is TRBJ2-7, the V gene TRBV4-1; possibly TRBD1 for D (6 bases). The ends were cut back, 0 bases at V and 4 bases at J, with 13 bases in the middle. This CDR3 region has 15 residues. In germline, CDR1 is MGHRA, CDR2 YSYEKL. The CDR3 loop is CASSQDAGVGYEQYF. The CDR3 bases are TGCGCCAGCAGCCAAGATGCAGGGGTGGGATACGAGCAGTACTTC.

This sequence joins TRBV5-1 and TRBJ2-1, with 10 bases fitting TRBD1. J was trimmed by 2 bases and V by 3 bases; bases with no gene match: 2. Germline V lookup: CDR1 SGHRS, CDR2 YFSETQ. CDR3 length: 15 residues. The CDR3 DNA is TGCGCCAGCAGCTCGACAGGGGGCACCTACAATGAGCAGTTCTTC. Its translation: CASSSTGGTYNEQFF. The variable domain in full, completed from reference TRBV5-1 and TRBJ2-1, reads KAGVTQTPRYLIKTRGQQVTLSCSPISGHRSVSWYQQTPGQGLQFLFEYFSETQRNKGNFPGRFSGRQFSNSRSEMNVSTLELGDSALYLCASSSTGGTYNEQFFGPGTRLTVL.

Comment on this clone: One end of the junction fails to match germline, which may point to a read error. The chain couples TRBV7-8 to TRBJ1-4; 7 nucleotides match TRBD1. Per the germline V gene, CDR1 is SGHVS and CDR2 is FQNEAQ. This CDR3 has 16 residues. For the CDR3, the DNA is TGTGCCAGCAGCGTAGCACCGGGACAGTTTAATGAAAAACTGTTTTTT. Translating it yields CASSVAPGQFNEKLFF.

Regarding this clone: This specimen includes other DNA sequences encoding the same CDR3. This chain connects TRBV5-1 to TRBJ1-4; the D gene is possibly TRBD1 (5 bases). Trimming took off 0 bases at V and 4 bases at J, with 7 bases between the two ends. Germline lookup yields CDR1 SGHRS and CDR2 YFSETQ. This CDR3 contains 14 residues. CDR3: CASSLGQLNEKLFF. CDR3 nucleotides: TGCGCCAGCAGCTTGGGACAGCTTAATGAAAAACTGTTTTTT.

The J gene is TRBJ2-2, the V gene TRBV7-2; maybe TRBD2 (6 bases). V dropped 3 bases and J dropped 2 bases, with 16 bases sitting between them. The CDR3 has 17 residues. The germline CDR1 and CDR2 sequences are SGHTA and FQGNSA. CDR3 coding DNA: TGTGCCAGCAGCTTTTCCCGACGGGAGTTCAACACCGGGGAGCTGTTTTTT. As protein: CASSFSRREFNTGELFF.

J is TRBJ2-5 and V is TRBV5-1; 14 nucleotides align to TRBD2. Trimming removed 2 bases from V and 4 bases from J; junction bases left unmatched: 1. This CDR3 is 15 amino acids long. CDR1 SGHRS and CDR2 YFSETQ come from the germline V gene. The CDR3 region is CASSFGLAGGETQYF. The CDR3 coding sequence is TGCGCCAGCAGCTTTGGACTAGCGGGGGGAGAGACCCAGTACTTC.

V gene TRBV28 combines with J gene TRBJ1-2, with 9 bases that match TRBD1. The junction had 9 bases not matched to a gene; V was cut back by 5 bases and J by 2 bases. This CDR3 has 16 amino acids. The germline V gene has CDR1 MDHEN and CDR2 SYDVKM. The CDR3 loop reads CASSPLGQGRNYGYTF. The CDR3 DNA is TGTGCCAGCAGTCCCCTCGGACAGGGGAGAAACTATGGCTACACCTTC.

This chain links TRBV5-1 with TRBJ2-1, with a tentative D call TRBD1 (6 bases). Germline loops: CDR1 SGHRS, CDR2 YFSETQ. V lost 3 bases to trimming and J lost 6 bases, with 10 bases between them. There are 13 residues in the CDR3. CDR3 sequence: CASSSLGANEQFF. The DNA of the CDR3 is TGCGCCAGCAGCTCTCTGGGGGCCAATGAGCAGTTCTTC.

The chain joins TRBV5-1 to TRBJ2-5; TRBD1 might be the D (6 bases). Germline loops: CDR1 SGHRS, CDR2 YFSETQ. V was trimmed by 5 bases and J by 2 bases, leaving 13 bases between them. CDR3 length equals 14 residues. CDR3 coding DNA: TGCGCCAGCAGTTCCACAGGGAAACAAGAGACCCAGTACTTC. This sequence encodes CASSSTGKQETQYF.

The V gene is TRBV5-4, the J gene TRBJ1-2, with a tentative D call TRBD1 (6 bases). V gave up 2 bases and J gave up 5 bases, with 13 bases separating them. The germline V gene has CDR1 SGHNT and CDR2 YYREEE (reference sequence). The CDR3 is 14 residues long. The chain's CDR3 is CASSLSAQGYGYTF. As DNA, the CDR3 is TGTGCCAGCAGCTTATCCGCTCAGGGGTATGGCTACACCTTC.

CDR3 in DNA: TGTGCCAGCACCGAAGCGGGGGCCGACCGCAATGAGCAGTTCTTC. Protein sequence: CASTEAGADRNEQFF. The chain employs TRBV28 and TRBJ2-1; 8 positions agree with TRBD2. Germline V lookup: CDR1 MDHEN, CDR2 SYDVKM. The length of the CDR3 is 15 residues. Unmatched junction bases numbered 11, after V lost 7 bases and J lost 6 bases.